Below, 30 T cell receptor beta chains from the same sample are listed, as sequenced in a study of blood T cell repertoires in COVID-19. Libraries were prepared by immunoSEQ multiplex PCR; TCRdb keeps only in-frame clonotypes and omits some of them. This table has about 240,000 clones, approximately 90% appearing once. The material sequenced was PBMCs or T cells enriched from blood (not recorded which). The receptors shown here come from a young woman with acute COVID-19.

This chain links TRBV6-5 with TRBJ1-6, with D unclear. V lost 6 bases, J lost 3 bases, and 6 bases lay in between. In germline, CDR1 is MNHEY, CDR2 SVGAGI. The CDR3 has 13 residues. The CDR3: CASSGNYNSPLHF. The CDR3 bases are TGTGCCAGCAGCGGGAACTATAATTCACCCCTCCACTTT.

The V and J genes are TRBV5-1 and TRBJ2-4, with unresolved D. Per germline, CDR1 SGHRS and CDR2 YFSETQ. With 4 bases removed from V and 1 base from J, the gap between germline ends came to 6 bases. CDR3 length: 13 amino acids. The DNA for the CDR3 is TGCGCCAGCAGCCCCGAGGCCAAAAACATTCAGTACTTC. This sequence encodes CASSPEAKNIQYF.

The rearrangement uses TRBV11-2 and TRBJ2-1; TRBD1 matches 7 bases. CDR1 is SGHAT, CDR2 FQNNGV, per germline. The CDR3 contains 16 residues. The junction had 8 bases not matched to a gene; V was cut back by 5 bases and J by 1 base. The chain's CDR3 is CASSLYRGPSYNEQFF. CDR3 coding DNA: TGTGCCAGCAGCCTCTATAGGGGGCCTTCCTACAATGAGCAGTTCTTC. Combining the CDR3 with reference TRBV11-2 and TRBJ2-1 gives the whole variable domain EAGVAQSPRYKIIEKRQSVAFWCNPISGHATLYWYQQILGQGPKLLIQFQNNGVVDDSQLPKDRFSAERLKGVDSTLKIQPAKLEDSAVYLCASSLYRGPSYNEQFFGPGTRLTVL.

This chain joins TRBV6-5 and TRBJ1-6; tentatively, D is TRBD1 (6 bases). Germline V gives CDR1 MNHEY, CDR2 SVGAGI. Trimming stripped 8 bases from V and 7 bases from J, with 15 bases between. The CDR3 is 14 amino acids. The CDR3 sequence is CASGPTGTNSPLHF. The CDR3 nucleotides read TGTGCCAGCGGCCCAACAGGGACCAATTCACCCCTCCACTTT.

The rearrangement joins TRBV1 to TRBJ1-2; TRBD1, the table's D call, lacks a check against the DNA. TRBV1 is flagged as a pseudogene. This CDR3 is built from 16 residues. The CDR3 DNA reads as TGCACCAGCAGCCAGTTCAGGGCAGGGGGCGCGGATGGCTACACCTTC. Translating gives CTSSQFRAGGADGYTF.

The gene calls are TRBV19 and TRBJ1-1; D uncertain. CDR1 and CDR2 from the germline V gene are LNHDA and SQIVND (reference sequence). Trimming cost V 7 bases and J 0 bases, with 9 bases left between them. The CDR3 is made up of 13 amino acids. The CDR3, as DNA: TGTGCCAGTACAGAATACATGAACACTGAAGCTTTCTTT. This gives the protein CASTEYMNTEAFF.

The gene calls are TRBV4-1 and TRBJ2-7, with 9 nucleotides matching TRBD1. The CDR3 has 14 residues. Germline loops: CDR1 MGHRA, CDR2 YSYEKL. The J segment lost 2 bases and the V segment lost 4 bases, leaving 3 bases of the junction unmatched. This CDR3 is CASSPGTGTYEQYF. The CDR3 bases are TGCGCCAGCAGCCCGGGGACAGGGACCTACGAGCAGTACTTC.

The CDR3 bases are TGTGCCACCGCCTTGGGGGGAATTGGAATGAACACTGAAGCTTTCTTT. Its protein is CATALGGIGMNTEAFF. The genes are TRBV28 and TRBJ1-1, with D possibly TRBD1 on 5 matching bases. The CDR3 consists of 16 residues. Germline CDR1 reads MDHEN; CDR2 reads SYDVKM. V was trimmed by 10 bases and J by 0 bases, leaving 21 bases between them.

The chain has TRBV19 and TRBJ2-1, with D possibly matching TRBD2 (6 bases). The CDR3 sequence is 14 residues long. Germline V lookup: CDR1 LNHDA, CDR2 SQIVND (reference sequence). V shed 3 bases and J shed 7 bases, with 13 bases lying between them. The CDR3 DNA is TGTGCCAGTAGTATTGAACTTGGGGGGAATGAGCAGTTCTTC. Encoded protein: CASSIELGGNEQFF.

The chain combines TRBV18 with TRBJ1-5, with D tentatively TRBD1 (5 bases). The CDR3 covers 17 residues. Trimming pared 0 bases from V and 5 bases from J, leaving 17 bases between. Germline V gene lookup returns CDR1 KGHSH and CDR2 LQKENI. CDR3 protein: CASSPPDRRVEDQPQHF. CDR3 nucleotide sequence: TGTGCCAGCTCACCACCGGACCGCAGGGTAGAGGATCAGCCCCAGCATTTT.

The chain carries TRBV19 and TRBJ1-5; maybe TRBD1 (5 bases). The germline V and J ends were trimmed by 1 base and 15 bases, with 13 bases remaining between them. CDR1 and CDR2 from the germline V gene are LNHDA and SQIVND (reference sequence). The CDR3 covers 12 residues. CDR3 coding DNA: TGTGCCAGTAGTATAGCAAGAAGGGACTTGCATTTT. Translated: CASSIARRDLHF.

The chain employs TRBV19 and TRBJ1-5, with a tentative D call TRBD1 (6 bases). The V gene lost 7 bases and the J gene lost 6 bases, with 16 bases spanning the gap. Germline V gives CDR1 LNHDA, CDR2 SQIVND (reference sequence). The CDR3 covers 14 residues. The CDR3 region has the DNA TGTGCCAGTACGTGGGGCAGGGGAGTTCAGCCCCAGCATTTT. Protein sequence: CASTWGRGVQPQHF.

The J gene is TRBJ1-2, the V gene TRBV11-2; 7 nucleotides align to TRBD1. The germline V gene encodes CDR1 SGHAT and CDR2 FQNNGV. The CDR3 totals 15 residues. V lost 1 base and J lost 5; bases outside the gene matches: 7. CDR3 sequence reads: CASSLGTRGQYGYTF. Here the CDR3 DNA reads TGTGCCAGCAGCTTAGGTACTAGGGGACAGTATGGCTACACCTTC.

CDR3 residues: CASRRGSEKLFF. Written as DNA, the CDR3 is TGTGCCTCCAGACGGGGAAGTGAAAAACTGTTTTTT. The J gene is TRBJ1-4, the V gene TRBV12-3 or TRBV12-4; D is undetermined. The V and J ends lost 11 bases and 7 bases respectively, with 14 bases between them. This CDR3 spans 12 amino acids.

The chain joins TRBV19 to TRBJ1-1, with TRBD1 identical over 10 bases. The V segment lost 4 bases and the J segment 5 bases; nucleotides outside the gene matches: 4. Germline CDR1 is LNHDA and CDR2 is SQIVND (reference sequence). The CDR3 covers 14 residues. This CDR3 is CASSRTGGWTEAFF. Here the CDR3 DNA reads TGTGCCAGTAGTAGGACAGGGGGGTGGACTGAAGCTTTCTTT.

This rearrangement joins TRBV6-5 to TRBJ1-2; D uncertain. This CDR3 contains 12 residues. Trimming removed 6 bases at V and 7 bases at J, with 12 bases between. CDR1 is MNHEY, CDR2 SVGAGI, per germline. The CDR3 DNA is TGTGCCAGCAGGCAGTCCCTTGGTGGCTACACCTTC. Translated: CASRQSLGGYTF.

The chain recombines TRBV19 with TRBJ1-1; TRBD1 is a possible D gene (6 bases). The V and J ends lost 8 bases and 8 bases respectively, with 12 bases between them. The CDR3 consists of 11 residues. The germline gives CDR1 LNHDA, CDR2 SQIVND (reference sequence). This CDR3 reads CASEGGPEAFF. CDR3 nucleotides: TGTGCCAGTGAAGGGGGACCCGAAGCTTTCTTT. Full variable domain (missing parts from reference TRBV19 and TRBJ1-1): DGGITQSPKYLFRKEGQNVTLSCEQNLNHDAMYWYRQDPGQGLRLIYYSQIVNDFQKGDIAEGYSVSREKKESFPLTVTSAQKNPTAFYLCASEGGPEAFFGQGTRLTVV.

V is TRBV18 and J is TRBJ1-1, with 9 bases matching TRBD1. The CDR3 length is 17 residues. Trimming at V came to 1 base and at J to 6 bases, leaving 12 bases not matched to a gene. In germline, CDR1 is KGHSH, CDR2 LQKENI. The CDR3 DNA sequence: TGTGCCAGCTCACCACGAAGGGGACAGGGAAGGATCTCTGAAGCTTTCTTT. Translating gives CASSPRRGQGRISEAFF.

The chain uses TRBV19 and TRBJ1-1; the D is unclear. V lost 3 bases and J lost 3, with 11 bases in between. Germline CDR1 is LNHDA and CDR2 is SQIVND (reference sequence). CDR3 length equals 14 residues. In DNA form, the CDR3 reads TGTGCCAGTAGTATCGCGGGGTCTCACACTGAAGCTTTCTTT. Translation: CASSIAGSHTEAFF.

The chain couples TRBV11-3 to TRBJ1-6; D is possibly TRBD1 (6 bases). CDR1 and CDR2 from the germline V gene are SGHNT and YENEEA. Trimming took 5 bases from V and 7 from J, leaving 15 bases between them. The CDR3 extends over 15 amino acids. DNA of the CDR3: TGTGCCAGCAGCCCACGGGACATAGGGAATTCACCCCTCCACTTT. Translating gives CASSPRDIGNSPLHF.

The rearrangement uses TRBV6-5 and TRBJ1-5; 7 bases fit TRBD1. Per the germline V gene, CDR1 is MNHEY and CDR2 is SVGAGI. After removal of 6 bases from V and 10 bases from J, the junction contained 12 bases not matched to a gene. This CDR3 is 14 amino acids long. The CDR3 coding sequence is TGTGCCAGCAGCTTATCACAGGGGAACAGCCCCCAGCATTTT. The encoded protein is CASSLSQGNSPQHF.

This sequence joins TRBV4-1 and TRBJ2-1; perhaps TRBD1 as D (6 bases). Germline lookup yields CDR1 MGHRA and CDR2 YSYEKL. The CDR3 is made up of 15 amino acids. The germline V and J ends were trimmed by 5 bases and 0 bases, with 11 bases remaining between them. The CDR3 DNA is TGCGCCAGCAGCGGGGGCGAACGCTCCTACAATGAGCAGTTCTTC. Translated: CASSGGERSYNEQFF.

A single count supports this clone. The chain is built from TRBV27 and TRBJ1-2; no firm D call. Looked up from germline, CDR1 is MNHEY and CDR2 is SMNVEV (reference sequence). Trimming stripped 5 bases from V and 8 bases from J, with 21 bases between. The CDR3 is 15 residues long. DNA for the CDR3: TGTGCCAGCAGTGCCCGCTTAGACACATTAAGGGGCTACACCTTC. Its protein product is CASSARLDTLRGYTF.

The chain has TRBV6-2 or TRBV6-3 and TRBJ2-7; 7 nucleotides line up with TRBD1. The germline gives CDR1 MNHEY, CDR2 SVGEGT. With V trimmed by 6 bases and J by 4 bases, 9 bases remained unmatched. The CDR3 is 14 amino acids. The DNA for the CDR3 is TGTGCCAGCAGCTTACCCGGGACAGAGTACGAGCAGTACTTC. Its protein is CASSLPGTEYEQYF.

The V and J genes are TRBV30 and TRBJ1-6; TRBD1 agrees at 9 bases. Germline V CDR1 and CDR2: GTSNPN, SVGIG (reference sequence). The CDR3 contains 13 residues. With 1 base clipped from V and 8 bases from J, the junction kept 0 bases outside the gene matches. This CDR3 is CAWSGTGDSPLHF. The CDR3 coding sequence is TGTGCCTGGAGTGGGACAGGGGATTCACCCCTCCACTTT.

Here the CDR3 DNA reads TGTGCCATCAGTGAGGCGGGACAGCATGGAGAAGCTTTCTTT. Protein product: CAISEAGQHGEAFF. The rearrangement joins TRBV10-3 to TRBJ1-1; the match to TRBD1 covers 7 bases. CDR1 and CDR2 from the germline V gene are ENHRY and SYGVKD. With 2 bases clipped from V and 8 bases from J, the junction kept 8 bases outside the gene matches. The CDR3 is 14 amino acids.

In its sample, this clone was seen once. The rearrangement uses TRBV6-6 and TRBJ1-4; TRBD1 aligns across 7 bases. This CDR3 has 14 amino acids. The germline V gene encodes CDR1 MNHNY and CDR2 SVGAGI (reference sequence). V gave up 4 bases and J gave up 8 bases; unmatched junction bases: 7. In nucleotides, the CDR3 is TGTGCCAGCAGTTTTTCGACAGGGTGGGAAAAACTGTTTTTT. It encodes CASSFSTGWEKLFF.

The chain combines TRBV29-1 with TRBJ1-4; TRBD1 matches at 10 bases. The junction had 2 bases not matched to a gene; V was cut back by 4 bases and J by 6 bases. Germline V lookup: CDR1 SQVTM, CDR2 ANQGSEA. The CDR3 is 13 residues long. CDR3 nucleotides: TGCAGCGTTGGCGGACAGGGGGATGAAAAACTGTTTTTT. It is translated as CSVGGQGDEKLFF.

V gene TRBV27 combines with J gene TRBJ2-2; 7 bases are a match to TRBD2. Germline lookup yields CDR1 MNHEY and CDR2 SMNVEV (reference sequence). Germline trimming cut 10 bases from V and 5 bases from J; bases unmatched to any gene: 10. The CDR3 runs to 14 residues. The chain's CDR3 is CATTGGGVTGELFF. CDR3 nucleotides: TGTGCCACCACAGGCGGGGGTGTGACCGGGGAGCTGTTTTTT.

V gene TRBV4-1 combines with J gene TRBJ1-1; D is ambiguous. Trimming took off 0 bases at V and 4 bases at J, with 6 bases between the two ends. Germline values: CDR1 MGHRA, CDR2 YSYEKL. This CDR3 comprises 13 residues. The CDR3 bases are TGCGCCAGCAGCCAAGAGGAGTTCACTGAAGCTTTCTTT. Protein: CASSQEEFTEAFF.